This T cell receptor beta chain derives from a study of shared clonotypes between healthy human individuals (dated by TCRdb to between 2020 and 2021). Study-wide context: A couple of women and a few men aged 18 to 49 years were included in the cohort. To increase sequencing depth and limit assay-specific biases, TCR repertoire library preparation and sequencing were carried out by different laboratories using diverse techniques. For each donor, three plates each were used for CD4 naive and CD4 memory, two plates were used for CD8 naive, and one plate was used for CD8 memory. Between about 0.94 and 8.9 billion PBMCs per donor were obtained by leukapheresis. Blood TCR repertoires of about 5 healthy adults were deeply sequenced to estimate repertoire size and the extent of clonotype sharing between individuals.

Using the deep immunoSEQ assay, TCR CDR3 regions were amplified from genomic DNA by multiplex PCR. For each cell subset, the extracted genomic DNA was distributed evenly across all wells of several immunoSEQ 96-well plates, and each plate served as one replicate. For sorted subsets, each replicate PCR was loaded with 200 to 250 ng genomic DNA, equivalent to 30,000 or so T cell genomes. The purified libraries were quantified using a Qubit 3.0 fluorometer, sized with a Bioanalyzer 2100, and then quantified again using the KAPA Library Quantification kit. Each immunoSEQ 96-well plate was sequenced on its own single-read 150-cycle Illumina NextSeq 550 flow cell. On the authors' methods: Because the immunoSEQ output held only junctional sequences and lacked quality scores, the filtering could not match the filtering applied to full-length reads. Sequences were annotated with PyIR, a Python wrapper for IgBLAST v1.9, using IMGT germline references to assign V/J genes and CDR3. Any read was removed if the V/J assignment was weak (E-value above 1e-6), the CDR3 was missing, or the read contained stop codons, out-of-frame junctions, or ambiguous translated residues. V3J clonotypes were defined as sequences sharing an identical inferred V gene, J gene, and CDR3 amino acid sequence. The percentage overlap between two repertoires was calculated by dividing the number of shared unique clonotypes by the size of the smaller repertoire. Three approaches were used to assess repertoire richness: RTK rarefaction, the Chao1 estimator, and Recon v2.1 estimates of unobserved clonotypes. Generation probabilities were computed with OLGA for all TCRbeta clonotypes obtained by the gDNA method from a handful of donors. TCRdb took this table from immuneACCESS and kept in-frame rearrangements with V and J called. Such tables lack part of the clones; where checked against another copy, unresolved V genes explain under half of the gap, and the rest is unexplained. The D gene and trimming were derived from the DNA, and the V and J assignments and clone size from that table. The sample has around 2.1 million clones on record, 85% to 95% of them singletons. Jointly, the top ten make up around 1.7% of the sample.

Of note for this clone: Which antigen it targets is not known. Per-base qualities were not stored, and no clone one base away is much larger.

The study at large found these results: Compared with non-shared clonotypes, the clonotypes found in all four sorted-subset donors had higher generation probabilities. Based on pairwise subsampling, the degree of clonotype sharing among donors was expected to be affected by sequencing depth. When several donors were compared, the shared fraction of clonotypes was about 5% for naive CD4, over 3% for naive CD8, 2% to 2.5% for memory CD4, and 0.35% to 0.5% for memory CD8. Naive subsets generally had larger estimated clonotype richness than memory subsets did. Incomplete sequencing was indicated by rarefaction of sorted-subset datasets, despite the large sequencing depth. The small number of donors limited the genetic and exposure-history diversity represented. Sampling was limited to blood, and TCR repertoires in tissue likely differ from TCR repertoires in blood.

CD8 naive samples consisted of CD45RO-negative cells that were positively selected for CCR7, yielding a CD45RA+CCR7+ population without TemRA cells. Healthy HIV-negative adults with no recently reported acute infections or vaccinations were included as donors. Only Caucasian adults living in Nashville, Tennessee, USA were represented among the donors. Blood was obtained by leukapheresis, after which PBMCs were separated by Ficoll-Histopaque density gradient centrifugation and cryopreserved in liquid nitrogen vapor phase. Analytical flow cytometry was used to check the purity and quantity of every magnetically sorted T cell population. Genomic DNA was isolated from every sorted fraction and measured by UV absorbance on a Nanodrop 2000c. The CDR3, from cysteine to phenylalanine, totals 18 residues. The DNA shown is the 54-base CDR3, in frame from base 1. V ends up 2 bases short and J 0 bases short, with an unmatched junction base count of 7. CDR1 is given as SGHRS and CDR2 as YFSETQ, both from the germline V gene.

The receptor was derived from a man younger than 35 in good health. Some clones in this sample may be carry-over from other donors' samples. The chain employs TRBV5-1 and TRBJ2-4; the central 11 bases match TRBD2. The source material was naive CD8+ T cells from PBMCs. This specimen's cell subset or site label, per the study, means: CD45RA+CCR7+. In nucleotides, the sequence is TGCGCCAGCAGCTTCCAGCTAGCGGGAGGTCTAGCCAAAAACATTCAGTACTTC. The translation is CASSFQLAGGLAKNIQYF.